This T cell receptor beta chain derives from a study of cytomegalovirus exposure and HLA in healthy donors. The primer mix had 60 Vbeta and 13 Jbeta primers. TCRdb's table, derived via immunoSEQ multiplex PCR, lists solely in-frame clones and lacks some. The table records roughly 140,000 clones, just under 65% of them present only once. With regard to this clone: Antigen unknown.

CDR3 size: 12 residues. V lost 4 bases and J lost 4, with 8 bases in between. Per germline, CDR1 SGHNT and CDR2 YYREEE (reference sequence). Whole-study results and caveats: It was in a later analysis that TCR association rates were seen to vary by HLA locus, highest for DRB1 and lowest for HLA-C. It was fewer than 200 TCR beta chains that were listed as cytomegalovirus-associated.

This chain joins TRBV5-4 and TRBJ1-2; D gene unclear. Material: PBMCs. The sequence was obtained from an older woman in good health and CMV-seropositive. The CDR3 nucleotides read TGTGCCAGCAGCCTGGACGGCTATGGCTACACCTTC. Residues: CASSLDGYGYTF.